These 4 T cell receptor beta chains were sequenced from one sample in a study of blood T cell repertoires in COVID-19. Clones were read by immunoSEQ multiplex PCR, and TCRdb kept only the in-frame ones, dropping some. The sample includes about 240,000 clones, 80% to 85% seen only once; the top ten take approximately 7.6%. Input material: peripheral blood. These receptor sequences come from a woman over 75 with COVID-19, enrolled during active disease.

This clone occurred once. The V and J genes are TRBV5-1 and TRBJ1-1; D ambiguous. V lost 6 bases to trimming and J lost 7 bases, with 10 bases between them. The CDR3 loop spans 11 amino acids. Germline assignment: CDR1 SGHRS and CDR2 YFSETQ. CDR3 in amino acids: CASKQADEAFF. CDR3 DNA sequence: TGCGCCAGCAAACAAGCGGATGAAGCTTTCTTT.

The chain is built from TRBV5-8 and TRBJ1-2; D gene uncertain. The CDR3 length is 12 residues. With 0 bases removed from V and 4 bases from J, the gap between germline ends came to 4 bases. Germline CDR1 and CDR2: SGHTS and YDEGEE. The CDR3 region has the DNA TGTGCCAGCAGCTTGGGGAGCTATGGCTACACCTTC. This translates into CASSLGSYGYTF.

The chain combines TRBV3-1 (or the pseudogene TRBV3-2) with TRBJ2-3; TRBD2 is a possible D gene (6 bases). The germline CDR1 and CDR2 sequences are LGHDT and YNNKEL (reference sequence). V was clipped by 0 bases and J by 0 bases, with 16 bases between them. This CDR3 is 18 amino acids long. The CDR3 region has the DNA TGTGCCAGCAGCCAAGATTGGGCGAGCGGGTCTAGCACAGATACGCAGTATTTT. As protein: CASSQDWASGSSTDTQYF.

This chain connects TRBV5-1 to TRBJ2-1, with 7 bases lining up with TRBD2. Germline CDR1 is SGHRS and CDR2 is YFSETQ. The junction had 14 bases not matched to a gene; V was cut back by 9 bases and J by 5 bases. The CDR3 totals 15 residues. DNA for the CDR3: TGCGCCACCCGAGAACAAGGGACTACGCACAATGAGCAGTTCTTC. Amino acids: CATREQGTTHNEQFF. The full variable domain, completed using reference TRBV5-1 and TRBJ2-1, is KAGVTQTPRYLIKTRGQQVTLSCSPISGHRSVSWYQQTPGQGLQFLFEYFSETQRNKGNFPGRFSGRQFSNSRSEMNVSTLELGDSALYLCATREQGTTHNEQFFGPGTRLTVL.